A single sample is the source of the 22 T cell receptor beta chains below, sequenced in a study of cytomegalovirus exposure and HLA in healthy donors. 13 Jbeta primers and 60 Vbeta primers were used for the PCR. Only in-frame clones appear in the TCRdb table, and some are missing; sequencing was by immunoSEQ multiplex PCR. The top ten clones hold roughly 1.5% of a sample with some 120,000 clones, around 75% of them seen once. Sample: PBMCs. These receptors all stem from a young woman in good health and CMV-seronegative.

This clone was counted a single time. The CDR3 loop reads CASTLGGRGNTEAFF. In DNA form, the CDR3 reads TGTGCCAGTACGCTCGGGGGGCGTGGGAACACTGAAGCTTTCTTT. This chain joins TRBV19 and TRBJ1-1; tentatively, D is TRBD1 (6 bases). The germline CDR1 and CDR2 sequences are LNHDA and SQIVND (reference sequence). The CDR3 runs 15 residues. V was trimmed by 7 bases and J by 1 base, leaving 16 bases between them.

This clone was seen once. The chain is built from TRBV2 and TRBJ2-2; a possible D gene is TRBD1 (5 bases). Germline CDR1 is SNHLY and CDR2 is FYNNEI. The CDR3 is 15 residues long. V lost 4 bases, J lost 3 bases, and 12 bases lay in between. The CDR3 nucleotides are TGTGCCAGCAGTGGCGTAGGGGCGTACACCGGGGAGCTGTTTTTT. Translation gives CASSGVGAYTGELFF.

V gene TRBV6-1 combines with J gene TRBJ2-5; D is possibly TRBD1 (5 bases). Germline V lookup: CDR1 MNHNS, CDR2 SASEGT. Trimming shortened V by 2 bases and J by 7 bases, and 14 bases separated the two germline ends. This CDR3 comprises 14 residues. The CDR3 is CASSEPAPDRTQYF. The CDR3 region has the DNA TGTGCCAGCAGTGAACCGGCTCCAGACAGGACCCAGTACTTC.

V usage is TRBV4-1 and J usage is TRBJ1-1; D is perhaps TRBD1 (5 bases). From germline, CDR1 is MGHRA and CDR2 YSYEKL. This CDR3 is built from 15 residues. V lost 0 bases, J lost 1 base, and 9 bases lay in between. The CDR3 here is CASSQEGGRNTEAFF. In DNA form, the CDR3 reads TGCGCCAGCAGCCAAGAGGGGGGGAGGAACACTGAAGCTTTCTTT.

The chain uses TRBV7-9 and TRBJ2-7; the match to TRBD1 covers 9 bases. Germline CDR1 reads SEHNR; CDR2 reads FQNEAQ (reference sequence). J gave up 4 bases and V 4 bases, and 14 bases lay outside the gene matches. This CDR3 spans 17 amino acids. The CDR3 region is CASSSYARTGAGYEQYF. The CDR3 coding sequence is TGTGCCAGCAGCTCGTATGCGCGGACAGGGGCGGGATACGAGCAGTACTTC.

This clone has a handful of counts. The genes are TRBV29-1 and TRBJ2-3; D gene uncertain. The CDR3 contains 14 residues. Trimming left V 4 bases short and J 0 bases short, with 11 bases between. CDR1 and CDR2 (germline): SQVTM, ANQGSEA. The CDR3 DNA sequence: TGCAGCGTTGGCCCAGCGACTAGCACAGATACGCAGTATTTT. The encoded protein is CSVGPATSTDTQYF.

The rearrangement joins TRBV28 to TRBJ1-2, with 9 bases identical to TRBD1. Germline V lookup: CDR1 MDHEN, CDR2 SYDVKM. This CDR3 has 15 residues. The V segment lost 2 bases and the J segment 5 bases; nucleotides outside the gene matches: 6. The CDR3 DNA follows: TGTGCCAGCAGTTTACCCGGGACAGGGATTTATGGCTACACCTTC. Residues: CASSLPGTGIYGYTF.

V and J are TRBV27 and TRBJ2-1, with TRBD2 matching over 7 bases. The CDR3 spans 16 residues. V shed 6 bases, J shed 3 bases, and the junction held 11 bases outside the gene matches. Germline-derived CDR1 and CDR2 are MNHEY and SMNVEV (reference sequence). Here the CDR3 reads CASRAGVLGVYNEQFF. CDR3 sequence (DNA): TGTGCCAGCAGGGCGGGGGTATTAGGGGTCTACAATGAGCAGTTCTTC.

The genes are TRBV30 and TRBJ2-3, with a weak D call TRBD2 (5 bases). V lost 7 bases and J 1 base, leaving 12 bases between the germline ends. This CDR3 spans 13 amino acids. CDR1 GTSNPN and CDR2 SVGIG come from the germline V gene (reference sequence). In nucleotides, the CDR3 is TGTGCCTCGCGGCGGGTCGGCACAGATACGCAGTATTTT. Translation gives CASRRVGTDTQYF. Drawing the rest from reference TRBV30 and TRBJ2-3, the complete variable domain is SQTIHQWPATLVQPVGSPLSLECTVEGTSNPNLYWYRQAAGRGLQLLFYSVGIGQISSEVPQNLSASRPQDRQFILSSKKLLLSDSGFYLCASRRVGTDTQYFGPGTRLTVL.

The chain recombines TRBV29-1 with TRBJ1-2, with D perhaps TRBD1 (5 bases). The CDR3 is 12 amino acids. Per germline, CDR1 SQVTM and CDR2 ANQGSEA. V lost 5 bases and J lost 5, with 12 bases in between. The CDR3: CSVPVGGYGYTF. In DNA, the CDR3 is TGCAGCGTTCCAGTGGGGGGGTATGGCTACACCTTC.

The J gene is TRBJ1-1, the V gene TRBV5-8; TRBD1 might be the D (5 bases). V dropped 2 bases and J dropped 1 base, with 9 bases sitting between them. Per the germline V gene, CDR1 is SGHTS and CDR2 is YDEGEE. This CDR3 is built from 14 residues. CDR3 coding DNA: TGTGCCAGCAGCTTTGCAGGGCAGAACACTGAAGCTTTCTTT. It yields the protein CASSFAGQNTEAFF.

The J gene is TRBJ2-7, the V gene TRBV28, with 8 bases matching TRBD1. The CDR3 is 15 residues long. Germline CDR1 MDHEN, CDR2 SYDVKM. V lost 2 bases to trimming and J lost 4 bases; unmatched junction nucleotides: 7. CDR3 protein: CASSLNAGGRYEQYF. The CDR3 coding sequence is TGTGCCAGCAGTTTAAACGCAGGGGGCCGGTACGAGCAGTACTTC.

V and J are TRBV15 and TRBJ2-7, with 8 bases aligning to TRBD1. The CDR3 is 15 residues long. The V gene end was trimmed by 1 base and the J gene end by 3 bases; junction bases not matched to a gene: 5. Germline V gene lookup returns CDR1 LNHNV and CDR2 YYDKDF (reference sequence). In DNA form, the CDR3 reads TGTGCCACCAGCAGAGGACAGGGGCCGATCTACGAGCAGTACTTC. This sequence encodes CATSRGQGPIYEQYF.

The chain recombines TRBV27 with TRBJ1-2; D is perhaps TRBD1 (6 bases). Per the germline V gene, CDR1 is MNHEY and CDR2 is SMNVEV (reference sequence). The ends were cut back, 5 bases at V and 6 bases at J, with 19 bases in the middle. The CDR3 has 15 amino acids. CDR3 nucleotides: TGTGCCAGCAGTCCGTACGAACAGGGTTGGGATGGCTACACCTTC. This gives the protein CASSPYEQGWDGYTF.

The rearrangement uses TRBV7-9 and TRBJ1-3, with 7 bases aligning to TRBD1. This CDR3 spans 15 amino acids. The germline V gene has CDR1 SEHNR and CDR2 FQNEAQ (reference sequence). J was trimmed by 4 bases and V by 3 bases; bases with no gene match: 6. Here the CDR3 DNA reads TGTGCCAGCAGCTTCGAGGGGGCGGCGGGAAACACCATATATTTT. Its protein product is CASSFEGAAGNTIYF. Full variable domain (outside the CDR3, taken from reference TRBV7-9 and TRBJ1-3): DTGVSQNPRHKITKRGQNVTFRCDPISEHNRLYWYRQTLGQGPEFLTYFQNEAQLEKSRLLSDRFSAERPKGSFSTLEIQRTEQGDSAMYLCASSFEGAAGNTIYFGEGSWLTVV.

V gene TRBV2 combines with J gene TRBJ2-7; a possible D gene is TRBD1 (5 bases). CDR3 length equals 14 residues. The V end lost 1 base, the J end lost 2 bases, and 9 bases lay between the germline ends. Germline loops: CDR1 SNHLY, CDR2 FYNNEI. CDR3: CASSEVPGTYEQYF. The CDR3 DNA follows: TGTGCCAGCAGTGAAGTCCCAGGGACCTACGAGCAGTACTTC. Full variable domain (outside the CDR3, taken from reference TRBV2 and TRBJ2-7): EPEVTQTPSHQVTQMGQEVILRCVPISNHLYFYWYRQILGQKVEFLVSFYNNEISEKSEIFDDQFSVERPDGSNFTLKIRSTKLEDSAMYFCASSEVPGTYEQYFGPGTRLTVT.

The chain carries TRBV27 and TRBJ2-1, with 8 bases aligning to TRBD1. Germline-derived CDR1 and CDR2 are MNHEY and SMNVEV (reference sequence). After removal of 6 bases from V and 4 bases from J, the junction contained 8 bases not matched to a gene. CDR3 length: 15 amino acids. The CDR3 region is CASSPGTGLYNEQFF. The CDR3 bases are TGTGCCAGCAGCCCCGGGACAGGTCTATACAATGAGCAGTTCTTC.

This chain links TRBV27 with TRBJ2-7; TRBD1 is a possible D gene (6 bases). The CDR3 consists of 13 residues. Germline-derived CDR1 and CDR2 are MNHEY and SMNVEV (reference sequence). Trimming stripped 5 bases from V and 5 bases from J, with 13 bases between. CDR3 amino acids: CASSPPGHNEQYF. DNA for the CDR3: TGTGCCAGCAGTCCCCCGGGACACAACGAGCAGTACTTC.

This clone was counted between two and nine times. J is TRBJ2-3 and V is TRBV5-8; tentative D call: TRBD1 (5 bases). From germline, CDR1 is SGHTS and CDR2 YDEGEE. V shed 5 bases and J shed 0 bases, with 7 bases lying between them. The CDR3 loop spans 13 amino acids. The CDR3 loop is CASRQDSTDTQYF. In DNA, the CDR3 is TGTGCCAGCAGACAGGACAGCACAGATACGCAGTATTTT. Supplemented by reference TRBV5-8 and TRBJ2-3, the full variable domain reads EAGVTQSPTHLIKTRGQQATLRCSPISGHTSVYWYQQALGLGLQFLLWYDEGEERNRGNFPPRFSGRQFPNYSSELNVNALELEDSALYLCASRQDSTDTQYFGPGTRLTVL.

This chain joins TRBV30 and TRBJ1-4, with unresolved D. The V end lost 0 bases, the J end lost 5 bases, and 10 bases lay between the germline ends. Germline V lookup: CDR1 GTSNPN, CDR2 SVGIG (reference sequence). The CDR3 runs 14 residues. The CDR3 DNA reads as TGTGCCTGGAGTGTACCGGGTTTCAATGAAAAACTGTTTTTT. Its protein product is CAWSVPGFNEKLFF. The whole variable domain, filled in from reference TRBV30 and TRBJ1-4, reads SQTIHQWPATLVQPVGSPLSLECTVEGTSNPNLYWYRQAAGRGLQLLFYSVGIGQISSEVPQNLSASRPQDRQFILSSKKLLLSDSGFYLCAWSVPGFNEKLFFGSGTQLSVL.

The V and J genes are TRBV18 and TRBJ2-5; D is ambiguous. CDR1 and CDR2 (germline): KGHSH, LQKENI. This CDR3 is 15 amino acids long. Trimming removed 6 bases from V and 1 base from J, with 15 bases in between. As DNA, the CDR3 is TGTGCCAGCTCTCAGACACCTTTAACCCAAGAGACCCAGTACTTC. Protein sequence: CASSQTPLTQETQYF.

The chain joins TRBV5-4 to TRBJ2-6; D is ambiguous. V was cut by 4 bases and J by 6 bases, with 17 bases left in between. CDR1 and CDR2 (germline): SGHNT, YYREEE (reference sequence). The CDR3 extends over 16 amino acids. The CDR3 sequence: CASSPSVVPPANVLTF. The DNA of the CDR3 is TGTGCCAGCAGCCCGAGCGTAGTTCCCCCGGCCAACGTCCTGACTTTC.